This record looks at one T cell receptor beta chain sequence and its context. In the original workflow: Nucleated cell counts were estimated from reference gene primer amplification. Sequencing was performed with immunoSEQ multiplex PCR; in TCRdb, only in-frame clones are kept and a portion is missing. V and J calls and clone size are given by that table; D and trimming were obtained from the DNA. The repertoire holds approximately 150,000 clones, with approximately 79% as singletons. Germline V lookup: CDR1 SGHVS, CDR2 FNYEAQ. The CDR3 runs 14 residues. J lost 1 base, V lost 5 bases, and 4 bases had no gene match. The data originate from a study of blood T cell repertoires in COVID-19.

The chain carries TRBV7-6 and TRBJ2-5; 7 nucleotides agree with TRBD1. The sample consisted of peripheral blood. The sequence derives from a woman over 75 with acute or convalescent COVID-19. CDR3 in DNA: TGTGCCAGCAGCCCCCCAGGGGGCCAAGAGACCCAGTACTTC. Its translation: CASSPPGGQETQYF.